The clone carrying this T cell receptor (beta chain) was picked up many times. The antigen is unknown. Graves' hyperthyroidism showing no ophthalmopathy progression within 18 months was considered stable. Used for diagnoses were clinical symptoms, serum thyroxine and TRAb, thyroid ultrasound and orbital computed tomography. This record belongs to a study of T cells in Graves' hyperthyroidism and ophthalmopathy. Findings and limits, study-wide: The authors' 13 V-J model separated ophthalmopathy from stable hyperthyroidism.

Template material for amplifying TCR beta CDR3 regions consisted of RNA transcripts. In the first-round RT-PCR of the TCR CDR3, the HTBI primer set was used. Using its own MiXCR run on the multiplex PCR reads, TCRdb lists one record per CDR3 protein. The table shows around 690,000 distinct CDR3 sequences, with around 16% occurring only once. This TCR was sampled from a man aged 45-65 years with Graves' hyperthyroidism. The sample taken for sequencing was blood.

For the CDR3, the DNA is TGTGCCAGCAGCCCGACTAGCGGGAGGGGTGAGCAGTTCTTC. It yields the protein CASSPTSGRGEQFF. The V and J genes are TRBV7-9 and TRBJ2-1; 14 bases map to TRBD2. The J segment lost 9 bases and the V segment lost 5 bases, leaving 3 bases of the junction unmatched. The CDR3 runs 14 residues. Germline V gene data show CDR1 as SEHNR and CDR2 as FQNEAQ (reference sequence). The whole variable domain, remainder taken from reference TRBV7-9 and TRBJ2-1, is DTGVSQNPRHKITKRGQNVTFRCDPISEHNRLYWYRQTLGQGPEFLTYFQNEAQLEKSRLLSDRFSAERPKGSFSTLEIQRTEQGDSAMYLCASSPTSGRGEQFFGPGTRLTVL.